The 21 T cell receptor beta chains presented below share a single source sample, sequenced in a study of beta chain features in type 1 diabetes. Isolated RNA was reverse transcribed in full, so expressed TCRB transcripts were sequenced. Sequenced by immunoSEQ multiplex PCR; TCRdb stores in-frame clones only, minus some. The sample carries 250,000 to 400,000 clones, about 15% recorded once. The sequenced material came from central memory CD4+ T cells from blood. The receptors originated from a man aged 30 to 39 in good health.

This clone was observed many times. The chain has TRBV2 and TRBJ2-1; D is perhaps TRBD2 (6 bases). Germline lookup yields CDR1 SNHLY and CDR2 FYNNEI. The CDR3 is made up of 15 amino acids. V was trimmed by 1 base and J by 0 bases, leaving 7 bases between them. CDR3 sequence reads: CASSEERASYNEQFF. CDR3 nucleotide sequence: TGTGCCAGCAGTGAAGAGCGGGCCTCCTACAATGAGCAGTTCTTC.

This clone turned up a few times. The chain is built from TRBV7-8 and TRBJ1-1; 11 bases align to TRBD1. CDR3 length: 15 amino acids. After removal of 2 bases from V and 5 bases from J, the junction contained 4 bases not matched to a gene. The V gene's germline CDR1 is SGHVS and CDR2 FQNEAQ. The CDR3 DNA reads as TGTGCCAGCAGCTTATTTGGGACAGGGGGGACTGAAGCTTTCTTT. This sequence encodes CASSLFGTGGTEAFF. The full variable domain, rest sourced from reference TRBV7-8 and TRBJ1-1, is GAGVSQSPRYKVAKRGQDVALRCDPISGHVSLFWYQQALGQGPEFLTYFQNEAQLDKSGLPSDRFFAERPEGSVSTLKIQRTQQEDSAVYLCASSLFGTGGTEAFFGQGTRLTVV.

There are many counts of this clone. J is TRBJ2-4 and V is TRBV23-1; TRBD2 is a possible D gene (6 bases). TRBV23-1 is filed as an ORF, its function uncertain. The CDR3 covers 16 residues. The V gene lost 0 bases and the J gene lost 0 bases, with 9 bases spanning the gap. The CDR3 reads CASSQSSGVAKNIQYF. The DNA of the CDR3 is TGCGCCAGCAGTCAATCGTCGGGGGTAGCCAAAAACATTCAGTACTTC.

This clone was found many times. V and J are TRBV4-3 and TRBJ2-1, with 8 bases aligning to TRBD1. V lost 8 bases and J lost 8; bases outside the gene matches: 8. Per germline, CDR1 LGHNA and CDR2 YSLEER. This CDR3 is 13 amino acids long. The CDR3 here is CASGFRGRDEQFF. Written as DNA, the CDR3 is TGCGCCAGCGGGTTCAGGGGGCGAGATGAGCAGTTCTTC.

This clone was observed a handful of times. Here the CDR3 DNA reads TGTGCCAGCAGCCCGACAGGGAACTATGGCTACACCTTC. Translating it yields CASSPTGNYGYTF. The rearrangement uses TRBV7-7 and TRBJ1-2; TRBD1 matches 7 bases. The junction had 2 bases not matched to a gene; V was cut back by 5 bases and J by 2 bases. In germline, CDR1 is SSHAT, CDR2 FNYEAQ (reference sequence). The CDR3 extends over 13 amino acids.

Only a few counts were recorded for this clone. CDR3 region: CASSQGSVNYEQYF. The CDR3 DNA sequence: TGCGCCAGCAGCCAAGGGTCAGTAAACTACGAGCAGTACTTC. The chain couples TRBV4-3 to TRBJ2-7, with D uncertain. The CDR3 contains 14 residues. Germline CDR1 LGHNA, CDR2 YSLEER. The ends were cut back, 1 base at V and 3 bases at J, with 10 bases in the middle.

The chain joins TRBV6-1 to TRBJ2-6, with no clear D. Per the germline V gene, CDR1 is MNHNS and CDR2 is SASEGT. The CDR3 runs 13 residues. Deletions cut 7 bases from V and 1 base from J, with 5 bases between. This CDR3 is CASMWSGANVLTF. The CDR3 nucleotides read TGTGCCAGCATGTGGTCTGGGGCCAACGTCCTGACTTTC.

In its sample, this clone was seen a few times. The gene calls are TRBV7-6 and TRBJ2-3; TRBD1 might be the D (6 bases). There are 15 residues in the CDR3. V was shortened by 8 bases and J by 2 bases, with 17 bases between the two germline ends. Germline CDR1 SGHVS, CDR2 FNYEAQ. The CDR3 DNA follows: TGTGCCAGCCGGTCCGGGACACCTTACACAGATACGCAGTATTTT. This encodes CASRSGTPYTDTQYF.

This clone came up a few times. V gene TRBV9 combines with J gene TRBJ2-7; D is unclear. Trimming removed 0 bases from V and 2 bases from J, with 9 bases in between. The germline gives CDR1 SGDLS, CDR2 YYNGEE. The CDR3 loop spans 14 amino acids. DNA for the CDR3: TGTGCCAGCAGCGTAGGTAGTTATGCCTACGAGCAGTACTTC. It translates to CASSVGSYAYEQYF.

The chain combines TRBV4-3 with TRBJ1-1; tentatively, D is TRBD1 (5 bases). The CDR3 length is 15 residues. Germline values: CDR1 LGHNA, CDR2 YSLEER. V was pared by 0 bases and J by 4 bases, with 12 bases between. The CDR3: CASSQDAGMGTEAFF. DNA of the CDR3: TGCGCCAGCAGCCAAGATGCAGGGATGGGCACTGAAGCTTTCTTT.

This clone has more than one count but fewer than ten. The J gene is TRBJ1-1, the V gene TRBV6-1; possibly TRBD1 for D (5 bases). V lost 6 bases and J 1 base, leaving 9 bases between the germline ends. The CDR3 is 13 amino acids. CDR1 is MNHNS and CDR2 is SASEGT in the germline V gene. This CDR3 reads CASRRQRNTEAFF. CDR3 in DNA: TGTGCCAGCAGGAGACAGAGGAACACTGAAGCTTTCTTT.

The chain joins TRBV5-8 to TRBJ1-3, with D maybe TRBD1 (5 bases). The CDR3 has 17 residues. CDR1 and CDR2 (germline): SGHTS, YDEGEE. Trimming stripped 1 base from V and 2 bases from J, with 16 bases between. The CDR3 spells CASSLWDGTSTGNTIYF. The DNA of the CDR3 is TGTGCCAGCAGCTTGTGGGACGGAACCTCCACTGGAAACACCATATATTTT.

The sample holds a few counts of this clone. The chain carries TRBV5-6 and TRBJ2-1, with a weak D call TRBD1 (6 bases). Germline lookup yields CDR1 SGHDT and CDR2 YYEEEE. The ends were cut back, 5 bases at V and 5 bases at J, with 20 bases in the middle. This CDR3 has 16 amino acids. The CDR3 loop reads CASSPSIDRINNEQFF. In DNA, the CDR3 is TGTGCCAGCAGTCCTAGCATCGACAGGATAAACAATGAGCAGTTCTTC.

There are a few counts of this clone. The V call is TRBV11-2, the J call TRBJ2-3; 15 positions match TRBD2. The germline CDR1 and CDR2 sequences are SGHAT and FQNNGV. The V gene end was trimmed by 4 bases and the J gene end by 4 bases; junction bases not matched to a gene: 3. The CDR3 consists of 16 residues. The CDR3, as DNA: TGTGCCAGCAGCTCCTGGACTAGCGGGGGGGCAGATACGCAGTATTTT. Translating gives CASSSWTSGGADTQYF.

This clone was observed a handful of times. The CDR3 DNA sequence: TGTGCCAGCAGCTTTAGTCCAAGGGTTGTCCAAGAGACCCAGTACTTC. Its translation: CASSFSPRVVQETQYF. This sequence joins TRBV7-2 and TRBJ2-5, with D uncertain. Germline CDR1 reads SGHTA; CDR2 reads FQGNSA. This CDR3 region has 16 residues. V dropped 3 bases and J dropped 1 base, with 15 bases sitting between them.

The chain couples TRBV7-2 to TRBJ2-7, with TRBD1 matching over 10 bases. CDR3 length equals 15 residues. V shed 7 bases, J shed 3 bases, and the junction held 9 bases outside the gene matches. From germline, CDR1 is SGHTA and CDR2 FQGNSA. The DNA of the CDR3 is TGTGCCAGCACCCAAGGACAGGGGGGGTTCTACGAGCAGTACTTC. This encodes CASTQGQGGFYEQYF.

The V and J genes are TRBV6-6 and TRBJ2-4, with D uncertain. The germline CDR1 and CDR2 sequences are MNHNY and SVGAGI (reference sequence). The CDR3 length is 15 residues. Trimming left V 4 bases short and J 0 bases short, with 10 bases between. The CDR3, as DNA: TGTGCCAGCAGTTTCACTTCACGAGCCAAAAACATTCAGTACTTC. Amino acid sequence: CASSFTSRAKNIQYF.

This clone has a handful of counts. CDR3 amino acids: CASSLPGLNEQFF. The CDR3, as DNA: TGCGCCAGCAGCCTGCCAGGACTAAATGAGCAGTTCTTC. The gene calls are TRBV4-3 and TRBJ2-1, with D perhaps TRBD2 (6 bases). Trimming pared 4 bases from V and 7 bases from J, leaving 11 bases between. The CDR3 runs to 13 residues. The germline V gene encodes CDR1 LGHNA and CDR2 YSLEER.

The chain combines TRBV5-4 with TRBJ2-3; 14 bases fit TRBD2. The junction had 4 bases not matched to a gene; V was cut back by 4 bases and J by 0 bases. The germline V gene has CDR1 SGHNT and CDR2 YYREEE (reference sequence). The CDR3 contains 17 residues. The CDR3 region is CASSQGTSGSSTDTQYF. The CDR3 region has the DNA TGTGCCAGCAGCCAGGGGACTAGCGGGAGCAGCACAGATACGCAGTATTTT.

The J gene is TRBJ1-4, the V gene TRBV14, with D possibly matching TRBD1 (6 bases). V lost 6 bases and J lost 7, with 18 bases in between. The germline CDR1 and CDR2 sequences are SGHDN and FVKESK. This CDR3 has 15 residues. This CDR3 reads CASSTGGTVSEKLFF. CDR3 bases: TGTGCCAGCAGTACGGGGGGCACGGTCAGTGAAAAACTGTTTTTT.

V and J are TRBV11-2 and TRBJ2-1; maybe TRBD2 (6 bases). The CDR3 is made up of 12 amino acids. The V end was cut by 2 bases, the J end by 9 bases, with 8 bases between. Per germline, CDR1 SGHAT and CDR2 FQNNGV. The CDR3 coding sequence is TGTGCCAGCAGCTTATCGCGGGGTGAGCAGTTCTTC. It translates to CASSLSRGEQFF.